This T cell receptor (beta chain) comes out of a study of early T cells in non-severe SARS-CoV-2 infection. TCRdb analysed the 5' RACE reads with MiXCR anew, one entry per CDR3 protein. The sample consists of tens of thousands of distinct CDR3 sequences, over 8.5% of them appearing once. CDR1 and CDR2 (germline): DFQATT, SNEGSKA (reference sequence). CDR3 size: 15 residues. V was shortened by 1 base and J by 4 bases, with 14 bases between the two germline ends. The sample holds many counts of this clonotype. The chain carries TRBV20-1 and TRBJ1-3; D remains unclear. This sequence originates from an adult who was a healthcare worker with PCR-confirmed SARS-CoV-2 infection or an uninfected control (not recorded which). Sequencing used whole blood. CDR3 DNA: TGCAGTGCTAGAGTGGGAGGCCTTGCCGGAAACACCATATATTTT. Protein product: CSARVGGLAGNTIYF.